This TCR beta chain was profiled in a study of T cell repertoires in cytomegalovirus infection. This clonotype was seen a handful of times. Its antigen is not identified. Trimming removed 4 bases from V and 3 bases from J, with 13 bases in between. The germline V gene encodes CDR1 LGHNA and CDR2 YSLEER. This CDR3 spans 15 amino acids. TCRdb redid the calling of the reads with MiXCR, one entry per CDR3 protein. This table holds about 890,000 distinct CDR3 sequences, around 32% found once. The chain carries TRBV4-3 and TRBJ2-1, with a weak D call TRBD2 (6 bases). This material consisted of cultured CD8+ T cells from PBMCs, taken from culture after CMV antigen stimulation. The sequence derives from a human donor in good health (CMV status not recorded). Some clones in this sample may be carry-over from other donors' samples. CDR3 sequence reads: CASSPWRANYNEQFF. The DNA of the CDR3 is TGCGCCAGCAGCCCCTGGAGGGCCAACTACAATGAGCAGTTCTTC.